Sequencing of this TCR beta chain was carried out in a study of T cell repertoires in cytomegalovirus infection. Study-level background: Indications of both CMV infection and matching HLA type were provided by public TCR beta signatures. Study-wide results and caveats: Within the response measured ex vivo, HLA-C-restricted CMV-specific TCR beta clonotypes were dominant. Identification of carriers of CMV plus the relevant HLA was performed using cumulative public TCR beta family frequency.

TCRdb re-called the reads through MiXCR, storing one row per CDR3 protein. The sample shows hundreds of thousands of distinct CDR3 sequences, 11% of them seen only once. This clonotype was observed at least ten times. Its antigen is currently unknown. The CDR3 length is 15 residues. Germline loops: CDR1 SEHNR, CDR2 FQNEAQ (reference sequence). V lost 6 bases to trimming and J lost 0 bases, with 9 bases between them. The material sequenced was PBMCs. The chain links TRBV7-9 to TRBJ2-6; unclear D gene. The TCR was taken from a human donor in good health (CMV status not recorded). Some clones in this sample may be carry-over from other donors' samples. CDR3 residues: CASSEGYSGANVLTF. CDR3 in DNA: TGTGCCAGCAGTGAAGGCTACTCTGGGGCCAACGTCCTGACTTTC.